A single sample is the source of the 5 T cell receptor beta chains below, sequenced in a study of cytomegalovirus exposure and HLA in healthy donors. 60 Vbeta and 13 Jbeta primers were used in PCR. The repertoire was sequenced with immunoSEQ multiplex PCR; TCRdb's copy has only in-frame clones and lacks some. The sample has about 78,000 clones, 80% seen once. The sequencing input was PBMCs. The source of these receptors is a woman aged 45-65 years in good health and CMV-seropositive.

Written as DNA, the CDR3 is TGTGCCAGCAATGGAGTAGAGGGTTCACCCCTCCACTTT. This codes for CASNGVEGSPLHF. The chain carries TRBV2 and TRBJ1-6; D is uncertain. Germline CDR1 and CDR2: SNHLY and FYNNEI. Trimming took off 7 bases at V and 9 bases at J, with 13 bases between the two ends. This CDR3 spans 13 amino acids.

The chain combines TRBV9 with TRBJ2-7, with D uncertain. The CDR3 is 14 amino acids. V was cut by 0 bases and J by 2 bases, with 9 bases left in between. Germline-derived CDR1 and CDR2 are SGDLS and YYNGEE. The CDR3 DNA follows: TGTGCCAGCAGCGTAGATCGAACAGCCTACGAGCAGTACGTC. Translated, it gives CASSVDRTAYEQYV.

This clone was seen a single time. The J gene is TRBJ1-5, the V gene TRBV27; TRBD1 is a possible D gene (5 bases). Trimming removed 1 base at V and 2 bases at J, with 9 bases between. The CDR3 is made up of 15 amino acids. Germline V gene sequence: CDR1 MNHEY, CDR2 SMNVEV (reference sequence). As DNA, the CDR3 is TGTGCCAGCAGTTTATTACCCAGGGGCAATCAGCCCCAGCATTTT. This translates into CASSLLPRGNQPQHF.

In its sample, this clone was seen a few times. This rearrangement joins TRBV10-1 to TRBJ1-5; D is perhaps TRBD1 (6 bases). With 6 bases removed from V and 7 bases from J, the gap between germline ends came to 13 bases. The CDR3 contains 13 residues. From germline, CDR1 is WNHNN and CDR2 SYGVQD (reference sequence). The CDR3 DNA reads TGCGCCAGCAGCGGGGACAATGGGCAGCCCCAGCATTTT. Translated: CASSGDNGQPQHF.

The chain employs TRBV7-2 and TRBJ2-2, with unresolved D. CDR3 size: 14 residues. The V gene lost 5 bases and the J gene lost 7 bases, with 14 bases spanning the gap. Germline V lookup: CDR1 SGHTA, CDR2 FQGNSA. CDR3 sequence: CASSRTLGGGELFF. In DNA form, the CDR3 reads TGTGCCAGCAGCCGTACTCTAGGCGGCGGGGAGCTGTTTTTT.